A selection of T cell receptor beta chains follows, all from one sample in a study of CD8 T cells in ankylosing spondylitis. Via MiXCR, TCRdb re-called the 5' RACE reads, giving one row per CDR3 protein. The sample includes a few hundred thousand distinct CDR3 sequences, more than 20% seen only once; the top ten take 0.5% to 0.75%. Sequencing used blood, either unsorted or a sorted T cell fraction (not recorded which). The receptors were gathered from a male donor with ankylosing spondylitis or in good health (not recorded which). Both conserved end residues are part of each CDR3. The order of the fields is V gene, clone size, J gene, CDR3 length, D gene, CDR3 DNA, CDR3 protein. The D gene is left open where the match is weak. Not all rows give a size; the values are once, few, many and, for expanded clones, a class.

v_gene: TRBV24-1; abundance: .; j_gene: TRBJ2-1; len: 18; d_gene: TRBD1; CDR3nt: TGTGCCACCAGTGATCCAACCCCGACAGGGGGCTTGGACAATGAGCAGTTCTTC; CDR3aa: CATSDPTPTGGLDNEQFF
v_gene: TRBV29-1; abundance: many; j_gene: TRBJ2-7; len: 14; d_gene: .; CDR3nt: TGCAGCGTAGCAACCGGGGCCGTCTCCTACGAGCAGTACTTC; CDR3aa: CSVATGAVSYEQYF
v_gene: TRBV12-3/TRBV12-4; abundance: few; j_gene: TRBJ2-7; len: 14; d_gene: .; CDR3nt: TGTGCCAGCAGTTTCGGAGGGGGAGGCTACGAGCAGTACTTC; CDR3aa: CASSFGGGGYEQYF
v_gene: TRBV29-1; abundance: .; j_gene: TRBJ2-3; len: 15; d_gene: .; CDR3nt: TGCAGCGTTGAAGATCCCCTCCAGAAACCAGATACGCAGTATTTT; CDR3aa: CSVEDPLQKPDTQYF
v_gene: TRBV6-5; abundance: many; j_gene: TRBJ2-2; len: 13; d_gene: .; CDR3nt: TGTGCCAGCAGTCACGGGGAGGCCGGGGAGCTGTTTTTT; CDR3aa: CASSHGEAGELFF
v_gene: TRBV29-1; abundance: many; j_gene: TRBJ2-1; len: 14; d_gene: .; CDR3nt: TGCAGCGTTGTGTTCAGGGGTTCCTACAATGAGCAGTTCTTC; CDR3aa: CSVVFRGSYNEQFF
v_gene: TRBV29-1; abundance: .; j_gene: TRBJ2-1; len: 14; d_gene: TRBD1; CDR3nt: TGCAGCGTTGAGGCAGGGGGCTTCGGAAATGAGCAGTTCTTC; CDR3aa: CSVEAGGFGNEQFF
v_gene: TRBV20-1; abundance: few; j_gene: TRBJ2-5; len: 12; d_gene: TRBD1; CDR3nt: TGCAGTGCCAGACAGGGGTATGGGACCCAGTACTTC; CDR3aa: CSARQGYGTQYF
v_gene: TRBV20-1; abundance: few; j_gene: TRBJ2-1; len: 15; d_gene: TRBD2; CDR3nt: TGCAGTGCTAGTCTAGCGGGGGGGCCCCACAATGAGCAGTTCTTC; CDR3aa: CSASLAGGPHNEQFF
v_gene: TRBV12-3/TRBV12-4; abundance: many; j_gene: TRBJ2-7; len: 12; d_gene: .; CDR3nt: TGTGCCAGCAGTTTTGTTCCCTACGAGCAGTACTTC; CDR3aa: CASSFVPYEQYF
v_gene: TRBV7-9; abundance: many; j_gene: TRBJ2-5; len: 14; d_gene: .; CDR3nt: TGTGCCAGCAACCTCAAGGGGGGAGGGGAGACCCAGTACTTC; CDR3aa: CASNLKGGGETQYF
v_gene: TRBV7-2; abundance: few; j_gene: TRBJ2-7; len: 14; d_gene: .; CDR3nt: TGTGCCAGCAGCTTAGGCAGGAGTACCTACGAGCAGTACTTC; CDR3aa: CASSLGRSTYEQYF
v_gene: TRBV10-3; abundance: .; j_gene: TRBJ2-1; len: 12; d_gene: .; CDR3nt: TGTGCCATCAGCGAACAGTACAATGAGCAGTTCTTC; CDR3aa: CAISEQYNEQFF
v_gene: TRBV10-3; abundance: .; j_gene: TRBJ1-6; len: 13; d_gene: .; CDR3nt: TGTGCCATCAAAGGTGACCCCAATTCACCCCTCCACTTT; CDR3aa: CAIKGDPNSPLHF
v_gene: TRBV12-3/TRBV12-4; abundance: .; j_gene: TRBJ2-1; len: 12; d_gene: .; CDR3nt: TGTGCCAGCAGTATTTGGGGCCATGAGCAGTTCTTC; CDR3aa: CASSIWGHEQFF
v_gene: TRBV20-1; abundance: many; j_gene: TRBJ1-2; len: 11; d_gene: .; CDR3nt: TGCAGTGCTAGAGCCGACTATGGCTACACCTTC; CDR3aa: CSARADYGYTF
v_gene: TRBV20-1; abundance: many; j_gene: TRBJ2-7; len: 11; d_gene: .; CDR3nt: TGCAGTGCTCGGGGATTGTTCGAGCAGTACTTC; CDR3aa: CSARGLFEQYF
v_gene: TRBV29-1; abundance: many; j_gene: TRBJ1-1; len: 9; d_gene: .; CDR3nt: TGCAGCGCGGGGACTGAAGCTTTCTTT; CDR3aa: CSAGTEAFF
v_gene: TRBV12-3/TRBV12-4; abundance: .; j_gene: TRBJ2-7; len: 14; d_gene: .; CDR3nt: TGTGCCAGCAGTCCCCCGGGGGCGGACTACGAGCAGTACTTC; CDR3aa: CASSPPGADYEQYF
v_gene: TRBV9; abundance: .; j_gene: TRBJ2-2; len: 13; d_gene: .; CDR3nt: TGTGCCAGCAGCGTAGTAGTCACCGGGGAGCTGTTTTTT; CDR3aa: CASSVVVTGELFF
v_gene: TRBV7-3; abundance: many; j_gene: TRBJ2-3; len: 15; d_gene: .; CDR3nt: TGTGCCAGCAGCTTAACCCCAGGGAACGCAGATACGCAGTATTTT; CDR3aa: CASSLTPGNADTQYF
v_gene: TRBV11-2; abundance: .; j_gene: TRBJ2-6; len: 16; d_gene: TRBD1; CDR3nt: TGTGCCAGCAGCTTTTCAGGGGGCGCTGGGGCCAACGTCCTGACTTTC; CDR3aa: CASSFSGGAGANVLTF
v_gene: TRBV12-3/TRBV12-4; abundance: many; j_gene: TRBJ2-5; len: 13; d_gene: .; CDR3nt: TGTGCCAGCAGTGTCCCAGGGCGAGAGACCCAGTACTTC; CDR3aa: CASSVPGRETQYF
v_gene: TRBV5-6; abundance: few; j_gene: TRBJ2-7; len: 12; d_gene: .; CDR3nt: TGTGCCAGCAGCTTGGAGAAGGGCGAGCAGTACTTC; CDR3aa: CASSLEKGEQYF
v_gene: TRBV6-1; abundance: .; j_gene: TRBJ2-1; len: 18; d_gene: TRBD2; CDR3nt: TGTGCCAGCAGTCCGACCGGGACTAGCGGGGGCCTACACAATGAGCAGTTCTTC; CDR3aa: CASSPTGTSGGLHNEQFF
v_gene: TRBV10-3; abundance: few; j_gene: TRBJ2-1; len: 13; d_gene: TRBD1; CDR3nt: TGTGCCATCAGCGACAGGGGACCCAATGAGCAGTTCTTC; CDR3aa: CAISDRGPNEQFF
v_gene: TRBV5-5; abundance: many; j_gene: TRBJ2-3; len: 15; d_gene: TRBD1; CDR3nt: TGTGCCAGCAGCTTGTTGGACAGGGAAATGGATACGCAGTATTTT; CDR3aa: CASSLLDREMDTQYF
v_gene: TRBV20-1; abundance: many; j_gene: TRBJ1-2; len: 17; d_gene: .; CDR3nt: TGCAGTGCTATTCGTGGGGCACGCCGCGTTCTCAACTATGGCTACACCTTC; CDR3aa: CSAIRGARRVLNYGYTF
v_gene: TRBV15; abundance: .; j_gene: TRBJ2-7; len: 13; d_gene: .; CDR3nt: TGTGCCACCAGGGTACAGGGATCCTACGAGCAGTACTTC; CDR3aa: CATRVQGSYEQYF
v_gene: TRBV20-1; abundance: many; j_gene: TRBJ2-7; len: 11; d_gene: .; CDR3nt: TGCAGTGCTATGGACCCATACGAGCAGTACTTC; CDR3aa: CSAMDPYEQYF
v_gene: TRBV15; abundance: .; j_gene: TRBJ2-3; len: 12; d_gene: .; CDR3nt: TGTGCCACCAGCAGAGATCTGGATACGCAGTATTTT; CDR3aa: CATSRDLDTQYF
v_gene: TRBV29-1; abundance: few; j_gene: TRBJ2-5; len: 13; d_gene: .; CDR3nt: TGCAGCGTCCTCGACAGATCTCAAGAGACCCAGTACTTC; CDR3aa: CSVLDRSQETQYF
v_gene: TRBV11-2; abundance: once; j_gene: TRBJ2-7; len: 18; d_gene: TRBD2; CDR3nt: TGTGCCAGCAGCTCGAGGGTCCTAGATAGCGGGGGGGCGTTCGAGCAGTACTTC; CDR3aa: CASSSRVLDSGGAFEQYF
v_gene: TRBV29-1; abundance: few; j_gene: TRBJ2-5; len: 14; d_gene: .; CDR3nt: TGCAGCGCTCTCCGGGACTCAATACAAGAGACCCAGTACTTC; CDR3aa: CSALRDSIQETQYF
v_gene: TRBV20-1; abundance: .; j_gene: TRBJ2-3; len: 14; d_gene: .; CDR3nt: TGCAGTGCATACCGGGACCGGAGGGAGAATACGCAGTATTTT; CDR3aa: CSAYRDRRENTQYF
v_gene: TRBV12-3/TRBV12-4; abundance: many; j_gene: TRBJ2-7; len: 12; d_gene: .; CDR3nt: TGTGCCAGCAGGTCGGAGGGCTACGAGCAGTACTTC; CDR3aa: CASRSEGYEQYF
v_gene: TRBV20-1; abundance: many; j_gene: TRBJ1-6; len: 13; d_gene: .; CDR3nt: TGCAGTGCTAGAGGTGGGAAACGGTCACCCCTCCACTTT; CDR3aa: CSARGGKRSPLHF
v_gene: TRBV12-3/TRBV12-4; abundance: many; j_gene: TRBJ2-3; len: 13; d_gene: .; CDR3nt: TGTGCCAGCAGTTTTAGGACCGTAGATACGCAGTATTTT; CDR3aa: CASSFRTVDTQYF
v_gene: TRBV20-1; abundance: .; j_gene: TRBJ2-7; len: 13; d_gene: TRBD2; CDR3nt: TGCAGTCCCTGGCTAGCGGTCTCCTACGAGCAGTACTTC; CDR3aa: CSPWLAVSYEQYF
v_gene: TRBV20-1; abundance: .; j_gene: TRBJ2-3; len: 14; d_gene: TRBD1; CDR3nt: TGCAGTGCTAGAAGGCCAGGGGGTTCAGATACGCAGTATTTT; CDR3aa: CSARRPGGSDTQYF
v_gene: TRBV12-3/TRBV12-4; abundance: once; j_gene: TRBJ2-3; len: 17; d_gene: .; CDR3nt: TGTGCCAGCAGTCCTACTTCATCGCTGACACACACAGATACGCAGTATTTT; CDR3aa: CASSPTSSLTHTDTQYF
v_gene: TRBV20-1; abundance: .; j_gene: TRBJ2-1; len: 11; d_gene: .; CDR3nt: TGCAGTCTAGTTCGGGTCGATGAGCAGTTCTTC; CDR3aa: CSLVRVDEQFF
v_gene: TRBV9; abundance: many; j_gene: TRBJ1-6; len: 14; d_gene: .; CDR3nt: TGTGCCAGCAGCGTCCGGGACGCAAATTCACCCCTCCACTTT; CDR3aa: CASSVRDANSPLHF
v_gene: TRBV20-1; abundance: few; j_gene: TRBJ2-2; len: 17; d_gene: TRBD2; CDR3nt: TGCAGTGCCCCGGCGGCTAGCGGGGCACCGAACACCGGGGAGCTGTTTTTT; CDR3aa: CSAPAASGAPNTGELFF
v_gene: TRBV7-2; abundance: .; j_gene: TRBJ2-7; len: 14; d_gene: TRBD2; CDR3nt: TGTGCCAGCAGCCGGACTAGCGGGCAGTACGAGCAGTACTTC; CDR3aa: CASSRTSGQYEQYF
v_gene: TRBV29-1; abundance: many; j_gene: TRBJ1-2; len: 15; d_gene: .; CDR3nt: TGCAGCGTTGAAGGGACAGATGAAGGGGACTATGGCTACACCTTC; CDR3aa: CSVEGTDEGDYGYTF
v_gene: TRBV20-1; abundance: .; j_gene: TRBJ2-5; len: 15; d_gene: .; CDR3nt: TGCAGTGCTAGGCTCCCGGGACACCTCCAAGAGACCCAGTACTTC; CDR3aa: CSARLPGHLQETQYF
v_gene: TRBV9; abundance: .; j_gene: TRBJ2-5; len: 15; d_gene: TRBD2; CDR3nt: TGTGCCAGCAGCCCCCCGGGGGGGGGTCCGGAGACCCAGTACTTC; CDR3aa: CASSPPGGGPETQYF
v_gene: TRBV10-3; abundance: many; j_gene: TRBJ2-3; len: 16; d_gene: .; CDR3nt: TGTGCCATCAGTGAGTCGCGGGTCTCTAGCACAGATACGCAGTATTTT; CDR3aa: CAISESRVSSTDTQYF
v_gene: TRBV6-5; abundance: few; j_gene: TRBJ2-3; len: 16; d_gene: .; CDR3nt: TGTGCCAGCAGTTACTCCATCTGGGGAATCACAGATACGCAGTATTTT; CDR3aa: CASSYSIWGITDTQYF
v_gene: TRBV3-1; abundance: many; j_gene: TRBJ2-5; len: 14; d_gene: .; CDR3nt: TGTGCCAGCAGCCCGAGACAGCTAGAAGAGACCCAGTACTTC; CDR3aa: CASSPRQLEETQYF
v_gene: TRBV20-1; abundance: few; j_gene: TRBJ1-2; len: 14; d_gene: .; CDR3nt: TGCAGTGCCGAACCTTATACAGTTGACTATGGCTACACCTTC; CDR3aa: CSAEPYTVDYGYTF
v_gene: TRBV4-2; abundance: .; j_gene: TRBJ2-5; len: 14; d_gene: .; CDR3nt: TGTGCCAGCAGCCACGAGTCAAACCAAGAGACCCAGTACTTC; CDR3aa: CASSHESNQETQYF
v_gene: TRBV7-9; abundance: .; j_gene: TRBJ2-3; len: 15; d_gene: .; CDR3nt: TGTGCCAGCAGCTTAGGGACAGTTCAAAGAGATACGCAGTATTTT; CDR3aa: CASSLGTVQRDTQYF
v_gene: TRBV20-1; abundance: few; j_gene: TRBJ1-1; len: 12; d_gene: .; CDR3nt: TGCAGTGCTGACAGATCGAACACTGAAGCTTTCTTT; CDR3aa: CSADRSNTEAFF
v_gene: TRBV20-1; abundance: many; j_gene: TRBJ2-1; len: 15; d_gene: .; CDR3nt: TGCAGTGCTAGAGTTGCGGAGAACATTTACAATGAGCAGTTCTTC; CDR3aa: CSARVAENIYNEQFF
v_gene: TRBV20-1; abundance: many; j_gene: TRBJ1-2; len: 15; d_gene: TRBD1; CDR3nt: TGCAGTGCTAGCCCCCCGGCACAGGGGGTTTATGGCTACACCTTC; CDR3aa: CSASPPAQGVYGYTF